Shown below are 10 T cell receptor beta chains from a single sample sequenced in a study of control samples from healthy donors and cancer patients. The repertoire was sequenced with immunoSEQ multiplex PCR; TCRdb's copy has only in-frame clones and lacks some. The table has about 130,000 clones, 90% seen once. Sequenced input: blood. The source of these receptors is a young man in good health.

The chain joins TRBV14 to TRBJ2-5; no clear D. The CDR3 covers 16 residues. Trimming cost V 1 base and J 3 bases, with 15 bases left between them. The germline gives CDR1 SGHDN, CDR2 FVKESK. CDR3 sequence reads: CASSQGWRQSKETQYF. CDR3 sequence (DNA): TGTGCCAGCAGCCAAGGCTGGCGGCAGTCCAAAGAGACCCAGTACTTC. Variable domain in full (rest from reference TRBV14 and TRBJ2-5): EAGVTQFPSHSVIEKGQTVTLRCDPISGHDNLYWYRRVMGKEIKFLLHFVKESKQDESGMPNNRFLAERTGGTYSTLKVQPAELEDSGVYFCASSQGWRQSKETQYFGPGTRLLVL.

V gene TRBV23-1 combines with J gene TRBJ2-2; no clear D gene. TRBV23-1 carries the ORF label, with uncertain function. This CDR3 is built from 17 residues. V lost 0 bases to trimming and J lost 0 bases, with 11 bases between them. Written as DNA, the CDR3 is TGCGCCAGCAGTCAATCCTCTCCGGCAGCGAACACCGGGGAGCTGTTTTTT. Translating it yields CASSQSSPAANTGELFF.

The V call is TRBV3-1 (or the pseudogene TRBV3-2), the J call TRBJ1-1, with D unresolved. The V gene lost 2 bases and the J gene lost 5 bases, with 15 bases spanning the gap. Germline assignment: CDR1 LGHDT and CDR2 YNNKEL (reference sequence). The CDR3 is 15 amino acids. CDR3 DNA sequence: TGTGCCAGCAGCCAACTATACTATTCAGGAACTGAAGCTTTCTTT. This sequence encodes CASSQLYYSGTEAFF.

This clone came up once. This chain links TRBV4-1 with TRBJ2-5, with TRBD2 matching over 9 bases. This CDR3 region has 19 residues. CDR1 and CDR2 (germline): MGHRA, YSYEKL. V dropped 1 base and J dropped 1; count of bases not matched to a gene: 13. DNA for the CDR3: TGCGCCAGCAGCCAAGGCGTGGGGGGCGGGAGGGCCCTCCAAGAGACCCAGTACTTC. It is translated as CASSQGVGGGRALQETQYF.

This chain uses TRBV19 with TRBJ1-1, with D unresolved. Germline values: CDR1 LNHDA, CDR2 SQIVND (reference sequence). CDR3 length: 13 amino acids. Trimming removed 7 bases at V and 6 bases at J, with 15 bases between. The CDR3 sequence: CASTTRTRSEAFF. DNA for the CDR3: TGTGCCAGTACCACAAGAACTCGGTCTGAAGCTTTCTTT. Drawing the rest from reference TRBV19 and TRBJ1-1, the complete variable domain is DGGITQSPKYLFRKEGQNVTLSCEQNLNHDAMYWYRQDPGQGLRLIYYSQIVNDFQKGDIAEGYSVSREKKESFPLTVTSAQKNPTAFYLCASTTRTRSEAFFGQGTRLTVV.

The V and J genes are TRBV10-2 and TRBJ2-7; possibly TRBD2 for D (6 bases). Looked up from germline, CDR1 is WSHSY and CDR2 is SAAADI. V lost 6 bases and J 6 bases, leaving 18 bases between the germline ends. The CDR3 length is 14 residues. The CDR3 sequence is CASSSQSGAGEQYV. The CDR3 bases are TGCGCCAGCAGCTCCCAGTCAGGAGCGGGCGAGCAGTACGTC.

This chain uses TRBV19 with TRBJ2-5; D gene unclear. CDR3 length: 11 residues. CDR1 is LNHDA, CDR2 SQIVND, per germline (reference sequence). V lost 5 bases to trimming and J lost 4 bases, with 5 bases between them. CDR3 in amino acids: CASSAGETQYF. The CDR3 DNA reads as TGTGCCAGTAGTGCAGGAGAGACCCAGTACTTC.

The genes are TRBV6-5 and TRBJ1-4; TRBD1 might be the D (6 bases). CDR3 length: 16 residues. V lost 4 bases, J lost 3 bases, and 15 bases lay in between. Germline V gene data show CDR1 as MNHEY and CDR2 as SVGAGI. This chain's CDR3 is CASSFGTGTPNEKLFF. The CDR3 DNA reads as TGTGCCAGCAGTTTCGGAACAGGGACCCCTAATGAAAAACTGTTTTTT.

V usage is TRBV29-1 and J usage is TRBJ1-2; D is unclear. The CDR3 contains 14 residues. Germline V gene sequence: CDR1 SQVTM, CDR2 ANQGSEA. Deletions cut 1 base from V and 0 bases from J, with 9 bases between. Written as DNA, the CDR3 is TGCAGCGTTGAAGCCGACGGAGCTAACTATGGCTACACCTTC. Its translation is CSVEADGANYGYTF.

The chain is built from TRBV20-1 and TRBJ2-5, with D perhaps matching TRBD1 or TRBD2 (6 bases each). CDR1 DFQATT and CDR2 SNEGSKA come from the germline V gene (reference sequence). The ends were cut back, 0 bases at V and 12 bases at J, with 11 bases in the middle. This CDR3 region has 11 residues. The DNA of the CDR3 is TGCAGTGCTAGAGATTCGGGGGCGGAGTACTTC. Its translation: CSARDSGAEYF.